This is a list of T cell receptor beta chains from one sample in a study of cytomegalovirus exposure and HLA in healthy donors. Clones were read by immunoSEQ multiplex PCR, and TCRdb kept only the in-frame ones, dropping some. The sample lists tens of thousands of clones; around 80% were seen once. The sequenced material came from PBMCs. The receptors here all came from a man aged 40-49 years in good health and CMV-seronegative. Both conserved end residues are part of each CDR3. The order of the fields is J gene, CDR3 length, D gene, clone size, V gene, CDR3 DNA, CDR3 protein. The D gene is left open where the match is weak. Rows may omit the clone size; those that give it use once, few, many or a size class.

TRBJ2-7,14,NA,NA,TRBV5-6,TGTGCCAGCAGCGGCCGGGACACCTACTACGAGCAGTACTTC,CASSGRDTYYEQYF
TRBJ1-1,12,NA,NA,TRBV5-1,TGCGCCAGCTCCGGGGGAGGCACTGAAGCTTTCTTT,CASSGGGTEAFF
TRBJ2-7,15,NA,NA,TRBV9,TGTGCCAGCAGCGTAGGGGCAAAGATCTCCTACGAGCAGTACTTC,CASSVGAKISYEQYF
TRBJ2-2,15,TRBD1,many,TRBV2,TGTGCCAGCAGGGGGCGAGACAGGGTCATCGGGGAGCTGTTTTTT,CASRGRDRVIGELFF
TRBJ2-7,12,NA,NA,TRBV2,TGTGCCAGCAGTGAAGGGACGGGGGAGCAGTACTTC,CASSEGTGEQYF
TRBJ1-1,13,NA,NA,TRBV29-1,TGCAGCGTTGATTGGACTTCGAACACTGAAGCTTTCTTT,CSVDWTSNTEAFF
TRBJ1-5,15,NA,few,TRBV28,TGTGCCAGCATGGGGGCTTCTTTCCCCTATCAGCCCCAGCATTTT,CASMGASFPYQPQHF
TRBJ2-6,18,TRBD2,NA,TRBV7-6,TGTGCCAGCAGCCCCGGAGGGAGGGGAGTATCTGGGGCCAACGTCCTGACTTTC,CASSPGGRGVSGANVLTF
TRBJ1-2,14,NA,NA,TRBV27,TGTGCCAGCAGGCTCAACAGGGTTGACTATGGCTACACCTTC,CASRLNRVDYGYTF
TRBJ1-1,15,NA,NA,TRBV5-1,TGCGCCAGCAGCTTGGCCGCCGGGGGGCGGACTGAAGCTTTCTTT,CASSLAAGGRTEAFF
TRBJ2-5,16,TRBD1,NA,TRBV19,TGTGCCAGTAGTATCCGGACAGGGGTTGGCCAAGAGACCCAGTACTTC,CASSIRTGVGQETQYF
TRBJ1-1,14,TRBD1,NA,TRBV19,TGTGCCAGTAGTACGACAGGGGTGAACACTGAAGCTTTCTTT,CASSTTGVNTEAFF
TRBJ2-7,15,NA,NA,TRBV6-1,TGTGCCAGCAGTGAACGGTTTCTTCCCTACTACGAGCAGTACTTC,CASSERFLPYYEQYF
TRBJ1-5,15,NA,few,TRBV2,TGTGCCAGCAGGGAACGACGGGCCGGGGAGCAGCCCCAGCATTTT,CASRERRAGEQPQHF
TRBJ1-2,14,TRBD1,few,TRBV7-9,TGTGCCAGCAGCTGGACAGGGGGCAGTTATGGCTACACCTTC,CASSWTGGSYGYTF
TRBJ2-7,14,NA,NA,TRBV12-5,TGTGCTAGTGGTCCCGGGGGGCCCGTGGGTGAGCAGTACTTC,CASGPGGPVGEQYF
TRBJ1-4,14,NA,few,TRBV5-6,TGTGCCAGCAGCTTGGGACAGTTTAATGAAAAACTGTTTTTT,CASSLGQFNEKLFF
TRBJ2-2,15,NA,NA,TRBV5-1,TGCGCCAGCAGCTTGTCGCAGGCTGACACCGGGGAGCTGTTTTTT,CASSLSQADTGELFF
TRBJ2-7,15,NA,NA,TRBV30,TGTGCCTGGAGTGTAGGTTGGGCCGGGGGAAACGAGCAGTACTTC,CAWSVGWAGGNEQYF
TRBJ2-5,13,TRBD2,NA,TRBV2,TGTGCCAGCATGAGTAGCGGGCAAGAGACCCAGTACTTC,CASMSSGQETQYF
TRBJ1-5,13,NA,NA,TRBV6-5,TGTGCCAGCAGTCAACAGGGAGGGCAGCCCCAGCATTTT,CASSQQGGQPQHF
TRBJ2-7,17,TRBD1,NA,TRBV29-1,TGCAGCGTTGAGGCGAGACCACAGGGGGCTTTTTCCTACGAGCAGTACTTC,CSVEARPQGAFSYEQYF
TRBJ1-1,13,NA,NA,TRBV4-1,TGCGCCAGCAGCCAAGATCGGGATACTGAAGCTTTCTTT,CASSQDRDTEAFF
TRBJ1-4,13,NA,once,TRBV18,TGTGCCAGCTCACGAGGGCGCGATGAAAAACTGTTTTTT,CASSRGRDEKLFF
TRBJ2-2,14,NA,NA,TRBV6-1,TGTGCCAGCAGTTCAGGAGGGAACACCGGGGAGCTGTTTTTT,CASSSGGNTGELFF
TRBJ2-3,14,NA,few,TRBV6-5,TGTGCCAGCAGTTACTCGGGCCGGTTGGATACGCAGTATTTT,CASSYSGRLDTQYF
TRBJ1-4,14,TRBD1,once,TRBV27,TGTGCCAGCAGTTCGGGACAGGGGAATGAAAAACTGTTTTTT,CASSSGQGNEKLFF
TRBJ2-2,15,TRBD2,once,TRBV19,TGTGCCAGTAGTCAGCGGGAGCGAAAGACCGGGGAGCTGTTTTTT,CASSQRERKTGELFF
TRBJ1-1,12,NA,NA,TRBV29-1,TGCAGCGTTGATCTAAAGAACACTGAAGCTTTCTTT,CSVDLKNTEAFF
TRBJ1-2,15,TRBD1,NA,TRBV5-1,TGCGCCAGCAGCTCCACGACAGGGGGCCTATATGGCTACACCTTC,CASSSTTGGLYGYTF
TRBJ2-7,14,NA,NA,TRBV2,TGTGCCAGCAGTTTTCAGGGAAGGACGGACGAGCAGTACTTC,CASSFQGRTDEQYF
TRBJ1-1,15,TRBD1,NA,TRBV30,TGTGCCTGGAGTGCTGGGACAGGGCTATTTTCTGAAGCTTTCTTT,CAWSAGTGLFSEAFF
TRBJ2-1,12,NA,NA,TRBV12-5,TGTGCTAGTGGTTTGGGTGGGCATGAGCAGTTCTTC,CASGLGGHEQFF
TRBJ1-2,15,TRBD1,NA,TRBV5-4,TGTGCCAGCAGCAAGGGGGACAGCTGGTTTTTTGGCTACACCTTC,CASSKGDSWFFGYTF
TRBJ2-6,20,TRBD1,NA,TRBV18,TGTGCCAGCTCACCACCACTTGGGGACAGGGGTAGGACTGGGGCCAACGTCCTGACTTTC,CASSPPLGDRGRTGANVLTF
TRBJ2-1,16,NA,few,TRBV18,TGTGCCAGCTCACCCCGTGGGTCAGGTTCAACTGATGAGCAGTTCTTC,CASSPRGSGSTDEQFF
TRBJ1-1,11,NA,NA,TRBV19,TGTGCCAGTAAGCTGAACACTGAAGCTTTCTTT,CASKLNTEAFF
TRBJ2-7,17,TRBD2,NA,TRBV4-1,TGCGCCAGCAGCCAAGATCATGGGCGGGGGGTTTCCTACGAGCAGTACTTC,CASSQDHGRGVSYEQYF
TRBJ2-2,15,TRBD1,NA,TRBV11-3,TGTGCCAGCAGCCCCAGACAGGGGAACACCGGGGAGCTGTTTTTT,CASSPRQGNTGELFF
TRBJ2-2,15,NA,NA,TRBV29-1,TGCAGCGTTGAAGGGTCAGAAACGAACACCGGGGAGCTGTTTTTT,CSVEGSETNTGELFF
TRBJ1-3,16,NA,NA,TRBV9,TGTGCCAGCAGCGTAGGATCGCCGGGAGGTGGAAACACCATATATTTT,CASSVGSPGGGNTIYF
TRBJ1-2,14,NA,once,TRBV27,TGTGCCAGCAGTTTATCGTCGGGGTTCTATGGCTACACCTTC,CASSLSSGFYGYTF
TRBJ1-5,17,NA,NA,TRBV29-1,TGCAGCCCTCAAGGGGCAGGGATGGATTCGGGCAATCAGCCCCAGCATTTT,CSPQGAGMDSGNQPQHF
TRBJ1-1,14,NA,NA,TRBV29-1,TGCAGCGTGCAGGACAGTATTTCGAACACTGAAGCTTTCTTT,CSVQDSISNTEAFF
TRBJ1-2,13,NA,NA,TRBV10-3,TGTGCCATCAGTGAGTCAGGGGACTATGGCTACACCTTC,CAISESGDYGYTF
TRBJ2-3,11,NA,NA,TRBV14,TGTGCCAGCAGCCAAGGTAATACGCAGTATTTT,CASSQGNTQYF
TRBJ2-1,14,NA,NA,TRBV4-2,TGTGCCAGCAGCCCGGTAAAGGAGTACTGGGAGCAGTTCTTC,CASSPVKEYWEQFF
TRBJ1-2,14,TRBD1,NA,TRBV5-6,TGTGCCAGCAGTTTGACCGGGACAGTCTATGGCTACACCTTC,CASSLTGTVYGYTF